Reported below is one T cell receptor (beta chain). Its antigen is unknown. Sequencing used immunoSEQ multiplex PCR; TCRdb keeps in-frame clones, though not all of them. The repertoire has 950,000 to 1,300,000 clones, about 74% of them found once; the top ten carry approximately 1.5%. The entry originates in a study of shared clonotypes between healthy human individuals. Notes on the study in general: The expectation was that sequencing depth would affect clonotype sharing among donors. Naive subsets generally exceeded memory subsets in estimated richness.

Germline values: CDR1 MDHEN, CDR2 SYDVKM. The CDR3 spans 17 residues. V lost 6 bases and J lost 0; bases outside the gene matches: 9. This rearrangement joins TRBV28 to TRBJ1-5, with TRBD1 identical over 9 bases. The sequencing sample was made of memory CD4+ T cells sorted from blood. Subset in this sample: CD45RA-negative fraction. The clonotype originates from a man in his late teens or twenties in good health. In DNA, the CDR3 is TGTGCCAGCAGGCCAAGACAGGGGGATTATAGCAATCAGCCCCAGCATTTT. As protein: CASRPRQGDYSNQPQHF.